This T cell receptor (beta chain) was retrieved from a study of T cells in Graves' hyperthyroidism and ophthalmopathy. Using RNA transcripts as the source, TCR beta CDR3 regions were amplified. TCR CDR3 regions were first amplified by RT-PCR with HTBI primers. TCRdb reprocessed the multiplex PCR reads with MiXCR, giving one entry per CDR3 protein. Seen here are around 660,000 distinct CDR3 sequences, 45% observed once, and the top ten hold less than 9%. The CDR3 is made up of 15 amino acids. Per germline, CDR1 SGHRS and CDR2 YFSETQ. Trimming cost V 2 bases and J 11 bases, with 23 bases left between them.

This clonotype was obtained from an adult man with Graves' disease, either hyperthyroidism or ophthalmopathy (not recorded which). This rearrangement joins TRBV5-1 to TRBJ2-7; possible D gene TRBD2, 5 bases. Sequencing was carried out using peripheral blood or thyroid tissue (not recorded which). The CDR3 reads CASSFTITGIGDEYF. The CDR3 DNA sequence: TGCGCCAGCAGCTTCACTATTACCGGGATCGGCGATGAGTACTTC.